This entry lists 29 T cell receptor beta chains sequenced from one sample in a study of identical twins. TCRdb re-analysed the 5' RACE reads in MiXCR, keeping a single row per CDR3 protein. The table lists approximately 190,000 distinct CDR3 sequences, approximately 16% of them singletons. This sample also appeared in a second study, on T cells expressing NK-cell markers.

The sequencing sample was made of CD8+ T cells sorted from blood. The receptors here all came from a young woman in good health.

This chain's CDR3 is CASSPRLAGGLETQYF. The CDR3 DNA follows: TGCGCCAGCAGCCCGCGACTAGCGGGGGGGCTAGAGACCCAGTACTTC. The chain is built from TRBV5-1 and TRBJ2-5, with 14 nucleotides matching TRBD2. The germline V gene has CDR1 SGHRS and CDR2 YFSETQ. The CDR3 runs 16 residues. V was clipped by 4 bases and J by 4 bases; unmatched bases: 6.

A few counts support this clonotype. This sequence joins TRBV7-9 and TRBJ1-2; TRBD1 matches at 8 bases. Germline CDR1 and CDR2: SEHNR and FQNEAQ (reference sequence). The CDR3 runs to 16 residues. Unmatched junction bases numbered 13, after V lost 5 bases and J lost 5 bases. CDR3 in amino acids: CASSPTTGGGSYGYTF. Written as DNA, the CDR3 is TGTGCCAGCAGCCCCACAACAGGGGGGGGGAGTTATGGCTACACCTTC. Using reference TRBV7-9 and TRBJ1-2 for the parts outside the CDR3, the full variable domain is DTGVSQNPRHKITKRGQNVTFRCDPISEHNRLYWYRQTLGQGPEFLTYFQNEAQLEKSRLLSDRFSAERPKGSFSTLEIQRTEQGDSAMYLCASSPTTGGGSYGYTFGSGTRLTVV.

This sequence joins TRBV12-3 or TRBV12-4 and TRBJ1-1, with 12 bases aligning to TRBD1. Losses at the gene ends were 6 bases for V and 8 bases for J; bases not matched to a gene: 4. This CDR3 region has 13 residues. CDR3 coding DNA: TGTGCCAGCAGCTTCGGGACAGGGGGCGAAGCTTTCTTT. Translating gives CASSFGTGGEAFF.

This clonotype was observed many times. The chain combines TRBV7-9 with TRBJ1-4; D remains ambiguous. This CDR3 has 13 amino acids. Germline V gives CDR1 SEHNR, CDR2 FQNEAQ (reference sequence). Trimming took off 4 bases at V and 14 bases at J, with 17 bases between the two ends. The CDR3 DNA reads as TGTGCCAGCAGCTCTGGACCGGTGATCGGTCTGTTTTTT. Protein product: CASSSGPVIGLFF.

This clonotype was picked up a small number of times. The chain links TRBV9 to TRBJ1-1; D is undetermined. Germline CDR1 and CDR2: SGDLS and YYNGEE. CDR3 length: 14 amino acids. V was cut by 0 bases and J by 0 bases, with 6 bases left in between. The CDR3 region is CASSVAGLNTEAFF. DNA of the CDR3: TGTGCCAGCAGCGTAGCCGGGCTGAACACTGAAGCTTTCTTT.

This clonotype occurred a few times. The rearrangement uses TRBV5-1 and TRBJ2-1, with D perhaps TRBD2 (5 bases). V lost 0 bases and J lost 7, with 8 bases in between. Germline V gives CDR1 SGHRS, CDR2 YFSETQ. This CDR3 spans 13 amino acids. This CDR3 reads CASSLGGRNEQFF. The CDR3 DNA sequence: TGCGCCAGCAGCTTGGGAGGGCGGAATGAGCAGTTCTTC.

This clonotype was recorded at least ten times. The chain combines TRBV4-3 with TRBJ1-2; D is unclear. Trimming cost V 0 bases and J 8 bases, with 13 bases left between them. Germline CDR1 LGHNA, CDR2 YSLEER. This CDR3 is 14 amino acids long. The CDR3 sequence is CASSQDPGEGGYTF. The CDR3 DNA follows: TGCGCCAGCAGCCAAGATCCGGGCGAGGGCGGCTACACCTTC.

V gene TRBV29-1 combines with J gene TRBJ2-7; 10 positions agree with TRBD1. CDR1 and CDR2 (germline): SQVTM, ANQGSEA. The CDR3 has 15 residues. Trimming took 5 bases from V and 4 from J; bases not matched to a gene: 11. The CDR3 nucleotides are TGCAGCGTTCCCGCTGGGGACAGGGGACCATACGAGCAGTACTTC. Protein product: CSVPAGDRGPYEQYF.

The chain carries TRBV20-1 and TRBJ1-1, with D unclear. V was pared by 5 bases and J by 3 bases, with 7 bases between. The CDR3 loop spans 11 amino acids. Germline CDR1 DFQATT, CDR2 SNEGSKA (reference sequence). The CDR3 is CSAGDYTEAFF. CDR3 bases: TGCAGTGCTGGGGATTACACTGAAGCTTTCTTT.

The chain is built from TRBV3-1 and TRBJ2-1; 9 nucleotides match TRBD2. V was clipped by 1 base and J by 6 bases; unmatched bases: 10. Germline CDR1 is LGHDT and CDR2 is YNNKEL (reference sequence). The CDR3 covers 17 residues. Here the CDR3 reads CASSQALVAGVINEQFF. In DNA, the CDR3 is TGTGCCAGCAGCCAAGCCCTCGTAGCGGGAGTTATCAATGAGCAGTTCTTC.

V is TRBV6-5 and J is TRBJ2-3; D gene ambiguous. The V end lost 0 bases, the J end lost 0 bases, and 19 bases lay between the germline ends. The CDR3 has 19 residues. Germline V gene lookup returns CDR1 MNHEY and CDR2 SVGAGI. CDR3 sequence (DNA): TGTGCCAGCAGTTACTCGAAAGGCCACTTCGGCCCTAGCACAGATACGCAGTATTTT. Residues: CASSYSKGHFGPSTDTQYF.

This clonotype was seen only a few times. This chain connects TRBV24-1 to TRBJ2-1; D is possibly TRBD1 (5 bases). CDR1 and CDR2 from the germline V gene are KGHDR and SFDVKD. Deletions cut 2 bases from V and 5 bases from J, with 12 bases between. The length of the CDR3 is 15 residues. The DNA for the CDR3 is TGTGCCACCAGTGATTATCGCGACAGAAACAATGAGCAGTTCTTC. Its translation is CATSDYRDRNNEQFF.

V gene TRBV11-1 combines with J gene TRBJ2-3; 11 bases agree with TRBD2. V lost 5 bases and J lost 0; bases outside the gene matches: 16. Germline lookup yields CDR1 SGHAT and CDR2 FQDESV (reference sequence). The CDR3 length is 20 residues. The CDR3 spells CASSTNWGTSGGPSTDTQYF. The CDR3 DNA is TGTGCCAGCAGCACCAACTGGGGAACTAGCGGGGGCCCTAGCACAGATACGCAGTATTTT. Variable domain in full (rest from reference TRBV11-1 and TRBJ2-3): EAEVAQSPRYKITEKSQAVAFWCDPISGHATLYWYRQILGQGPELLVQFQDESVVDDSQLPKDRFSAERLKGVDSTLKIQPAELGDSAMYLCASSTNWGTSGGPSTDTQYFGPGTRLTVL.

This clonotype was observed a handful of times. The chain is built from TRBV20-1 and TRBJ2-1; TRBD2 aligns across 16 bases. The V segment lost 0 bases and the J segment 8 bases; nucleotides outside the gene matches: 13. The CDR3 has 19 residues. Germline V lookup: CDR1 DFQATT, CDR2 SNEGSKA (reference sequence). This chain's CDR3 is CSARDSGTSGGATAYEQFF. In nucleotides, the CDR3 is TGCAGTGCTAGAGATTCCGGGACTAGCGGGGGGGCGACGGCGTATGAGCAGTTCTTC.

This clonotype was seen only a few times. This chain connects TRBV13 to TRBJ2-1; 7 bases agree with TRBD2. This CDR3 comprises 13 residues. Germline CDR1 and CDR2: PRHDT and FYEKMQ (reference sequence). V trimming: 5 bases; J trimming: 6 bases; junction bases outside the gene matches: 4. The CDR3 reads CASSERLANEQFF. Here the CDR3 DNA reads TGTGCCAGCAGCGAGAGACTAGCCAATGAGCAGTTCTTC.

This chain connects TRBV6-5 to TRBJ2-1; the match to TRBD2 covers 7 bases. Germline V gives CDR1 MNHEY, CDR2 SVGAGI. V was pared by 0 bases and J by 6 bases, with 2 bases of the junction left unmatched. The CDR3 has 14 amino acids. As DNA, the CDR3 is TGTGCCAGCAGTTACTCGGGCGGGGGCAATGAGCAGTTCTTC. Translated, it gives CASSYSGGGNEQFF.

This clonotype was observed many times. This chain links TRBV6-6 with TRBJ1-1, with unresolved D. V gave up 6 bases and J gave up 1 base, with 9 bases separating them. The length of the CDR3 is 13 residues. Germline loops: CDR1 MNHNY, CDR2 SVGAGI (reference sequence). This chain's CDR3 is CASSHTENTEAFF. For the CDR3, the DNA is TGTGCCAGCAGCCATACAGAGAACACTGAAGCTTTCTTT.

The chain joins TRBV29-1 to TRBJ2-2; maybe TRBD1 (6 bases). V was pared by 3 bases and J by 2 bases, with 10 bases between. The CDR3 runs to 14 residues. CDR1 and CDR2 from the germline V gene are SQVTM and ANQGSEA. As DNA, the CDR3 is TGCAGCGTTGATGTACAGGGTAACACCGGGGAGCTGTTTTTT. Amino acids: CSVDVQGNTGELFF.

This clonotype was observed a few times. V usage is TRBV7-2 and J usage is TRBJ2-1; 7 bases match TRBD1. Germline lookup yields CDR1 SGHTA and CDR2 FQGNSA. The CDR3 extends over 16 amino acids. The ends lost 0 bases at V and 1 base at J; junction bases unmatched: 3. The CDR3 bases are TGTGCCAGCAGCTTAGCCCCCAGGGGGTCCTACAATGAGCAGTTCTTC. Its protein is CASSLAPRGSYNEQFF.

The table lists this clonotype with many counts. The chain recombines TRBV7-2 with TRBJ2-1; D is uncertain. Trimming shortened V by 0 bases and J by 6 bases, and 6 bases separated the two germline ends. This CDR3 contains 13 residues. The germline CDR1 and CDR2 sequences are SGHTA and FQGNSA. CDR3 in amino acids: CASSLALFNEQFF. The CDR3 nucleotides read TGTGCCAGCAGCTTAGCGTTATTCAATGAGCAGTTCTTC.

This chain connects TRBV12-3 or TRBV12-4 to TRBJ2-1; 12 nucleotides align to TRBD2. The V and J ends lost 8 bases and 4 bases, in that order; junction bases with no gene match: 12. The CDR3 covers 17 residues. The CDR3 sequence: CASDNLAGGSPYNEQFF. The CDR3 region has the DNA TGTGCCAGCGACAACCTAGCGGGGGGGTCTCCTTACAATGAGCAGTTCTTC.

There are many counts of this clonotype. The rearrangement uses TRBV9 and TRBJ2-7; 7 bases line up with TRBD1. CDR3 length equals 13 residues. Germline V lookup: CDR1 SGDLS, CDR2 YYNGEE. V dropped 2 bases and J dropped 4; count of bases not matched to a gene: 3. The CDR3 DNA reads as TGTGCCAGCAGCGTCGGGACAGCTTACGAGCAGTACTTC. Translated, it gives CASSVGTAYEQYF.

CDR3 in DNA: TGTGCCAGCAGCCTTTTCCCGGAGGGGGCCAACGTCCTGACTTTC. Its translation is CASSLFPEGANVLTF. V and J are TRBV9 and TRBJ2-6, with no clear D. Trimming removed 4 bases from V and 4 bases from J, with 12 bases in between. The CDR3 loop spans 15 amino acids. CDR1 is SGDLS and CDR2 is YYNGEE in the germline V gene.

CDR3 sequence reads: CASTPKDPHPIPNEQYF. In DNA, the CDR3 is TGTGCCAGCACCCCAAAGGACCCTCATCCCATACCCAACGAGCAGTACTTC. V gene TRBV4-2 combines with J gene TRBJ2-7; D uncertain. The V gene lost 7 bases and the J gene lost 5 bases, with 27 bases spanning the gap. This CDR3 has 17 residues. Germline loops: CDR1 LGHNA, CDR2 YNFKEQ.

This clonotype was observed once. This rearrangement joins TRBV19 to TRBJ1-5; 9 bases agree with TRBD1. This CDR3 is 16 amino acids long. The trim removed 6 bases at V and 0 bases at J, leaving 6 bases unmatched. Germline V CDR1 and CDR2: LNHDA, SQIVND (reference sequence). This CDR3 is CASSTTGGYSNQPQHF. For the CDR3, the DNA is TGTGCCAGTAGCACCACAGGGGGCTATAGCAATCAGCCCCAGCATTTT.

This clonotype came up many times. This chain connects TRBV25-1 to TRBJ1-1; D unresolved. This CDR3 has 12 amino acids. With 3 bases removed from V and 0 bases from J, the gap between germline ends came to 2 bases. Germline CDR1 MGHDK, CDR2 SYGVNS. CDR3 in amino acids: CASSDLNTEAFF. The CDR3 nucleotides read TGTGCCAGCAGTGACCTGAACACTGAAGCTTTCTTT. Based on the CDR3 plus reference TRBV25-1 and TRBJ1-1, the full variable domain is EADIYQTPRYLVIGTGKKITLECSQTMGHDKMYWYQQDPGMELHLIHYSYGVNSTEKGDLSSESTVSRIRTEHFPLTLESARPSHTSQYLCASSDLNTEAFFGQGTRLTVV.

The V and J genes are TRBV10-3 and TRBJ1-2; D gene uncertain. CDR1 is ENHRY and CDR2 is SYGVKD in the germline V gene. V was shortened by 3 bases and J by 4 bases, with 9 bases between the two germline ends. CDR3 size: 13 residues. DNA for the CDR3: TGTGCCATCAGTGATCCTACAGCCTATGGCTACACCTTC. It translates to CAISDPTAYGYTF.

This clonotype occurred a few times. This chain joins TRBV20-1 and TRBJ2-1; 9 bases align to TRBD2. Germline V lookup: CDR1 DFQATT, CDR2 SNEGSKA (reference sequence). V lost 1 base to trimming and J lost 4 bases; unmatched junction nucleotides: 5. This CDR3 is 15 amino acids long. For the CDR3, the DNA is TGCAGTGCTAGAGTAGGGACTAGCTTTTACAATGAGCAGTTCTTC. Its translation is CSARVGTSFYNEQFF.

This clonotype was seen ten or more times. The chain employs TRBV6-5 and TRBJ1-2; TRBD1 is a possible D gene (5 bases). CDR3 length equals 12 residues. The ends were cut back, 4 bases at V and 5 bases at J, with 8 bases in the middle. Germline CDR1 and CDR2: MNHEY and SVGAGI. The DNA for the CDR3 is TGTGCCAGCAGTTGGGACGGTTATGGCTACACCTTC. This encodes CASSWDGYGYTF.